This entry concerns a single TCR beta chain. Its antigen is not identified. The CDR3 spans 14 residues. Germline lookup yields CDR1 SGHRS and CDR2 YFSETQ. Trimming removed 0 bases at V and 4 bases at J, with 10 bases between. Unique molecular identifiers had been added to the TCR beta cDNA libraries. MiXCR, applied by TCRdb to the PCR reads, yields one record per CDR3 protein. The table lists hundreds of thousands of distinct CDR3 sequences, around 64% of them singletons, with roughly 10% in the top ten. These data belong to a study of post-analysis software for immune sequencing data. Study outcomes and limitations: Patients carried roughly 5 TRBV segments more frequently than controls did, and TRBV5-6, TRBV5-1 and TRBV20-1 were among them.

The clonotype comes from a girl aged 2-10 years with multiple sclerosis. The gene calls are TRBV5-1 and TRBJ2-5; D is possibly TRBD2 (6 bases). The sample consisted of blood. The CDR3 coding sequence is TGCGCCAGCAGCTTGGTGGAGGGGTCAGAGACCCAGTACTTC. This translates into CASSLVEGSETQYF.